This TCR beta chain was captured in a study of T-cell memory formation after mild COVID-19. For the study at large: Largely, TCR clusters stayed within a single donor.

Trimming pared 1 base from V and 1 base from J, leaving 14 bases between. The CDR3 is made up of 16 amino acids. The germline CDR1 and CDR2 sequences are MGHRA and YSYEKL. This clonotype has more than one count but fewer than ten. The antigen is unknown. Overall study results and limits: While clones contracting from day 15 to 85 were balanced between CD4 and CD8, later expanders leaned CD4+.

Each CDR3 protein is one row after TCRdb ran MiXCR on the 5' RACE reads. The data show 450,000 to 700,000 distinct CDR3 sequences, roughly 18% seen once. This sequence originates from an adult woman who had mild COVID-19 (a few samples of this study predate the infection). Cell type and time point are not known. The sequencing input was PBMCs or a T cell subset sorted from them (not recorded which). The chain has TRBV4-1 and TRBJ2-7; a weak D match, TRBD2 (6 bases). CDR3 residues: CASSQAPLDYSYEQYF. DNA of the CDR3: TGCGCCAGCAGCCAAGCCCCACTGGACTATTCCTACGAGCAGTACTTC.